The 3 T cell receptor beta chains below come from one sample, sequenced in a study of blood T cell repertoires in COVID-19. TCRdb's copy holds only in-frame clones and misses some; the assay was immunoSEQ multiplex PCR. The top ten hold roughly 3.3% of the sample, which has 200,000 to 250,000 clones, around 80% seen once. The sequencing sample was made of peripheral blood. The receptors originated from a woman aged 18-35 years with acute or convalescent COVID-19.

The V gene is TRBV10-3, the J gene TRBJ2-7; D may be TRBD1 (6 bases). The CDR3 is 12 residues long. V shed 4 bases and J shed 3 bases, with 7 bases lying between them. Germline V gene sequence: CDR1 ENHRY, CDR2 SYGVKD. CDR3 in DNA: TGTGCCATCAGTGGGACAGACTACGAGCAGTACTTC. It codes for CAISGTDYEQYF.

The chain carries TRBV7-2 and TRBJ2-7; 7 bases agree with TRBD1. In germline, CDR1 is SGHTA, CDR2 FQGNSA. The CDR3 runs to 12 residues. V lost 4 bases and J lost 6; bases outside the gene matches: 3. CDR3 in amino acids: CASSSSGGEQYF. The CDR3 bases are TGTGCCAGCAGCTCCTCAGGGGGCGAGCAGTACTTC. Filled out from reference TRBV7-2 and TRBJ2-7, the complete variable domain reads GAGVSQSPSNKVTEKGKDVELRCDPISGHTALYWYRQSLGQGLEFLIYFQGNSAPDKSGLPSDRFSAERTGGSVSTLTIQRTQQEDSAVYLCASSSSGGEQYFGPGTRLTVT.

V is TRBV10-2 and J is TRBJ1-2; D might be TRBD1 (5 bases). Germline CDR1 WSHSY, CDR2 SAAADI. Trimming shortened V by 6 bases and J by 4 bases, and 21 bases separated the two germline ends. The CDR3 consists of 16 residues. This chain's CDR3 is CASSVRLGTGGYGYTF. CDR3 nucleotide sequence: TGCGCCAGCAGCGTCCGGTTAGGGACGGGGGGCTATGGCTACACCTTC.